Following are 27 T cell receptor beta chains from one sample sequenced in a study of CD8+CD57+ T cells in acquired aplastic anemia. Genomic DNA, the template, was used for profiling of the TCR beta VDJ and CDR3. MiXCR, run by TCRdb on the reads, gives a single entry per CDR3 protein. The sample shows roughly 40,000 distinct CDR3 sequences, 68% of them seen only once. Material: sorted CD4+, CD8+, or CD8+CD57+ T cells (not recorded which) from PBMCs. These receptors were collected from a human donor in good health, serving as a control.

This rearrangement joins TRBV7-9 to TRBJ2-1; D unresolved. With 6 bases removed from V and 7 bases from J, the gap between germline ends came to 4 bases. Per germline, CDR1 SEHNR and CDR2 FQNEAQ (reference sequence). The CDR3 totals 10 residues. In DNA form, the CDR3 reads TGTGCCAGCAGGGGAAATGAGCAGTTCTTC. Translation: CASRGNEQFF.

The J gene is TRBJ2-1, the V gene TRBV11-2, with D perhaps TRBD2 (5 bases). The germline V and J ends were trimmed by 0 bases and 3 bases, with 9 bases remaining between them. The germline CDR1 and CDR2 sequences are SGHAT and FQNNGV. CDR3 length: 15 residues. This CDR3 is CASSLELAFYNEQFF. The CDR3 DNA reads TGTGCCAGCAGCTTAGAGCTAGCCTTCTACAATGAGCAGTTCTTC.

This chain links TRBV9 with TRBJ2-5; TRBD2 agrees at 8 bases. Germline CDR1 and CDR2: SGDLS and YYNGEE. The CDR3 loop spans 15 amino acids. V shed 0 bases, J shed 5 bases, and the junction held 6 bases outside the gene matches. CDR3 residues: CASSVETKRGETQYF. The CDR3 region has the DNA TGTGCCAGCAGCGTAGAGACTAAGCGGGGGGAGACCCAGTACTTC.

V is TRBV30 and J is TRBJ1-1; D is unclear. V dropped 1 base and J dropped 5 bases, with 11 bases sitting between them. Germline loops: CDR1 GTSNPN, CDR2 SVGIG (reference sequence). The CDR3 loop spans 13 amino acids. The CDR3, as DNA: TGTGCCTGGAGTGAAAAGGGTCGGACTGAAGCTTTCTTT. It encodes CAWSEKGRTEAFF.

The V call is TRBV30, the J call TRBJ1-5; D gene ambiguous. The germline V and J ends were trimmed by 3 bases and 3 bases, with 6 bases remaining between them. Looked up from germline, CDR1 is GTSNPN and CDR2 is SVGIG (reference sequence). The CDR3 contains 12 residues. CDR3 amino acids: CAWRAYNQPQHF. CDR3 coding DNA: TGTGCCTGGAGGGCGTACAATCAGCCCCAGCATTTT.

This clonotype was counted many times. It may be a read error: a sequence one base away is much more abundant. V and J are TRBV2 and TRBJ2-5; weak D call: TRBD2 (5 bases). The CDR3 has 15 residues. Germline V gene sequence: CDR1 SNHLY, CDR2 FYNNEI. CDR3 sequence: CASNHEGVGREAQYF. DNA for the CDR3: TGTGCCAGCAACCACGAGGGAGTAGGGAGAGAGGCCCAGTACTTC.

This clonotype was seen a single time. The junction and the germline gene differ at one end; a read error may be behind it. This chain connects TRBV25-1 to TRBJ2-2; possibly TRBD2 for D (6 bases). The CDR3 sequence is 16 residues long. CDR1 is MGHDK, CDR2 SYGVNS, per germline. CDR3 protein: CASSDVLALNTGGLFF. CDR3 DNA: TGTGCCAGCAGTGACGTATTGGCTTTGAACACCGGGGGGCTGTTTTTT.

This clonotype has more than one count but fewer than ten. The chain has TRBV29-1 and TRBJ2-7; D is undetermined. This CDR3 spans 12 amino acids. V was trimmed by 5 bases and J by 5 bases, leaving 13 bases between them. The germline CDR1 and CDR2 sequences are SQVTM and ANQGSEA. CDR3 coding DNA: TGCAGCGTTCGTATACAAACGGACGAGCAGTACTTC. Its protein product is CSVRIQTDEQYF.

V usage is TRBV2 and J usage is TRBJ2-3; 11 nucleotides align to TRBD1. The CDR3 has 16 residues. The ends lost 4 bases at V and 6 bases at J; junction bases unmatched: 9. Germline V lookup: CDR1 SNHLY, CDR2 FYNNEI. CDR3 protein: CASSGPWDRGGDTQYF. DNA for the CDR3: TGTGCCAGCAGTGGGCCCTGGGACAGGGGGGGGGATACGCAGTATTTT.

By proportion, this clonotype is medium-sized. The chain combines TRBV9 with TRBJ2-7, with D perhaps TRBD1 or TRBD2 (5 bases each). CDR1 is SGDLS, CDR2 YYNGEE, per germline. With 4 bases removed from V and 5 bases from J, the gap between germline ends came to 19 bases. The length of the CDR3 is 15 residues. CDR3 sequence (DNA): TGTGCCAGCAGCTTCCAGGGAGCTATGGGAGACGAGCAGTACTTC. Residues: CASSFQGAMGDEQYF.

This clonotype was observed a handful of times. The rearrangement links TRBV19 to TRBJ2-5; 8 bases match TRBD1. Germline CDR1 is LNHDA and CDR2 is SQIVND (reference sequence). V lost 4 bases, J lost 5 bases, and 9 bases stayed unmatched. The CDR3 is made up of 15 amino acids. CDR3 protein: CASSTTGGWKETQYF. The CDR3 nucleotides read TGTGCCAGTAGTACAACAGGGGGATGGAAGGAGACCCAGTACTTC.

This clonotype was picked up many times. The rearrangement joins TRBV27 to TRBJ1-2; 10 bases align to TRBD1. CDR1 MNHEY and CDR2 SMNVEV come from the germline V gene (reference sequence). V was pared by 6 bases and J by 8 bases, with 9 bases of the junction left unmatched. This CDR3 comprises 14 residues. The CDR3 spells CASRYSGTGVGYTF. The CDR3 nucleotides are TGTGCCAGCAGATATTCCGGGACAGGGGTCGGCTACACCTTC.

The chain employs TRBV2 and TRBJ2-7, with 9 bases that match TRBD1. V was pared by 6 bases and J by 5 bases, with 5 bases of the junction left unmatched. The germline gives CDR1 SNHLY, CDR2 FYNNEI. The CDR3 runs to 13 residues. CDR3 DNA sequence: TGTGCCAGCAGAGGGGACAGGGAGAACGAGCAGTACTTC. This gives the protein CASRGDRENEQYF.

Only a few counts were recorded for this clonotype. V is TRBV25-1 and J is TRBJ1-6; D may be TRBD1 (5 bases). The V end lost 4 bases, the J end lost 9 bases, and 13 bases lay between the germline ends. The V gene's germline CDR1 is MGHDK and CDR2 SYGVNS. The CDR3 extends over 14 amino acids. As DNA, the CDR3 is TGTGCCAGCAGTGTTGGATGGGGGAGTTCACCCCTCCACTTT. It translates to CASSVGWGSSPLHF.

DNA of the CDR3: TGTGCCAGCAGCCAAGGACAGGGGGCGAGTCAGCCCCAGCATTTT. Residues: CASSQGQGASQPQHF. This chain links TRBV7-8 with TRBJ1-5, with 11 nucleotides matching TRBD1. The junction had 6 bases not matched to a gene; V was cut back by 5 bases and J by 6 bases. This CDR3 spans 15 amino acids. Germline lookup yields CDR1 SGHVS and CDR2 FQNEAQ.

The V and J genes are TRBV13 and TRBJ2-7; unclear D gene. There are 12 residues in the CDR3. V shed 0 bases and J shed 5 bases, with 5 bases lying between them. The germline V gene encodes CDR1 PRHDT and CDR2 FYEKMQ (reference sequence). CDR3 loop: CASSLGIDEQYF. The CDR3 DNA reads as TGTGCCAGCAGCTTAGGCATCGACGAGCAGTACTTC.

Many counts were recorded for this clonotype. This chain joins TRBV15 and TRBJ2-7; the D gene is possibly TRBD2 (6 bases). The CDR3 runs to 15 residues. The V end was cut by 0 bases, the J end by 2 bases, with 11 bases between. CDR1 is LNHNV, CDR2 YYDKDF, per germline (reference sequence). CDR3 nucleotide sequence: TGTGCCACCAGCAGAGATGATAGCGGAACCTACGAGCAGTACTTC. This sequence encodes CATSRDDSGTYEQYF.

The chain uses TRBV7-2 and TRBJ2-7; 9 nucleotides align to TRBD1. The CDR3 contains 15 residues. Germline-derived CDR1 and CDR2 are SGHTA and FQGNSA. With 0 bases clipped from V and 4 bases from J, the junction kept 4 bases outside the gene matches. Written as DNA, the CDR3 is TGTGCCAGCAGCTTAGCGGGACAGGGATCATACGAGCAGTACTTC. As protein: CASSLAGQGSYEQYF.

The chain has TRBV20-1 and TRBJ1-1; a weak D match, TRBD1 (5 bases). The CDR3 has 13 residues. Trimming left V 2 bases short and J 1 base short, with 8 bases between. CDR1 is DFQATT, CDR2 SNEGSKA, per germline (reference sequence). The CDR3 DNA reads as TGCAGTGCTAGAATCGGGGGGAACACTGAAGCTTTCTTT. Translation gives CSARIGGNTEAFF.

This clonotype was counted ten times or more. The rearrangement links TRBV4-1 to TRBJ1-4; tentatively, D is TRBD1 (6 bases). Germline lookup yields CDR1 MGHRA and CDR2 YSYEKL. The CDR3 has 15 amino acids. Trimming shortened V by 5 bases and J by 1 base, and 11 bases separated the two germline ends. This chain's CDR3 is CASSLEGGTNEKLFF. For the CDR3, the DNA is TGCGCCAGCAGCTTGGAGGGGGGAACTAATGAAAAACTGTTTTTT.

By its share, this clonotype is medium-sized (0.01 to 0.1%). The CDR3 here is CATRFSGGNEKLFF. CDR3 DNA: TGTGCCACCAGGTTCTCAGGGGGCAATGAAAAACTGTTTTTT. The chain has TRBV15 and TRBJ1-4; the match to TRBD1 covers 8 bases. The CDR3 totals 14 residues. Per germline, CDR1 LNHNV and CDR2 YYDKDF (reference sequence). V was pared by 6 bases and J by 5 bases, with 5 bases of the junction left unmatched. The entire variable domain, with the rest obtained from reference TRBV15 and TRBJ1-4, is as follows: DAMVIQNPRYQVTQFGKPVTLSCSQTLNHNVMYWYQQKSSQAPKLLFHYYDKDFNNEADTPDNFQSRRPNTSFCFLDIRSPGLGDTAMYLCATRFSGGNEKLFFGSGTQLSVL.

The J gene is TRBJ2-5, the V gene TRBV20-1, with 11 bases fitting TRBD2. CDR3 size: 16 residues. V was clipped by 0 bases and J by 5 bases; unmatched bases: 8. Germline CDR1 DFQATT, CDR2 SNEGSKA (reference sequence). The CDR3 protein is CSARDNSGGALETQYF. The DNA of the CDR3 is TGCAGTGCTAGAGATAATAGCGGGGGGGCGTTGGAGACCCAGTACTTC.

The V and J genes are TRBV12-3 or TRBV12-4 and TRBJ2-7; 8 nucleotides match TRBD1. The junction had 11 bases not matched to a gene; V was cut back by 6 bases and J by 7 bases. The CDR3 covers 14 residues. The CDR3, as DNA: TGTGCCAGCAGGCCTCCCGGGACAGGTGAGGAGCAGTACGTC. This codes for CASRPPGTGEEQYV.

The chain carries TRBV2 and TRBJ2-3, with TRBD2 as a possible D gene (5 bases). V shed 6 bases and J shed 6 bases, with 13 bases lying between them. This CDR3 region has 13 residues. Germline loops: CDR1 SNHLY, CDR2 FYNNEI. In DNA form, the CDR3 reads TGTGCCAGCAGCCGACTATCTAGGGATACGCAGTATTTT. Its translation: CASSRLSRDTQYF.

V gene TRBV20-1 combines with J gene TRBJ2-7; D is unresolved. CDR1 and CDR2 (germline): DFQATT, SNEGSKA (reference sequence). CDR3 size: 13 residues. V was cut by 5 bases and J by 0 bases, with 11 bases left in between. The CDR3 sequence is CSALKQDSYEQYF. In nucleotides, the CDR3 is TGCAGTGCTTTAAAGCAGGACTCCTACGAGCAGTACTTC.

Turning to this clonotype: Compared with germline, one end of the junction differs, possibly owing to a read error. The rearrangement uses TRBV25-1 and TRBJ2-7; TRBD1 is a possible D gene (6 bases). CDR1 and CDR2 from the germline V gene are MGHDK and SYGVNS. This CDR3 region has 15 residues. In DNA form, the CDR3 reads TGTGCCACCAGTGACCCGGACAGAGATTCCTACGAGCAGTACTTC. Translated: CATSDPDRDSYEQYF.

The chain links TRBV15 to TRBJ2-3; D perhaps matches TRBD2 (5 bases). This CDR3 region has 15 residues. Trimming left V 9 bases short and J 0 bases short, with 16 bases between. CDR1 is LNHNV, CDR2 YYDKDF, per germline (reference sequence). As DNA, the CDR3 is TGTGCCACGCGAGGTGCGGGCCGTAGCACAGATACGCAGTATTTT. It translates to CATRGAGRSTDTQYF.